This T cell receptor beta chain emerged from a study of shared clonotypes between healthy human individuals. Overall study: Two women and a few men aged 18 to 49 served as donors.

Among the donors, all were Caucasian adults who lived in Nashville, Tennessee. CD8 memory fractions consisted of CD45RO+ and CCR7-negative CD45RA+ TemRA cells together. As for this clone: It is unclear where the CDR3 begins or ends on the DNA, so no DNA is shown, and the CDR3 is as TCRdb lists it.

Across several immunoSEQ plates, the genomic DNA of each subset was split evenly. This table comes from immunoSEQ multiplex PCR, and its TCRdb copy is limited to in-frame clones, with some not included. This sample has roughly 300,000 clones, with roughly 84% found just once. The CDR3 extends over 11 residues, inclusive of both ends. Germline CDR1 MGHDK, CDR2 SYGVNS. The genes are TRBV25-1 and TRBJ2-7; the table names TRBD1, a call not compared with the DNA. The sequencing sample was made of memory CD8+ T cells sorted from blood. Regarding subset: CD45RO+ cells pooled with CCR7-negative TemRA cells. The TCR originated in a man between 18 and 29 years old in good health. CDR3 amino acids: CASSEWGQGAF.